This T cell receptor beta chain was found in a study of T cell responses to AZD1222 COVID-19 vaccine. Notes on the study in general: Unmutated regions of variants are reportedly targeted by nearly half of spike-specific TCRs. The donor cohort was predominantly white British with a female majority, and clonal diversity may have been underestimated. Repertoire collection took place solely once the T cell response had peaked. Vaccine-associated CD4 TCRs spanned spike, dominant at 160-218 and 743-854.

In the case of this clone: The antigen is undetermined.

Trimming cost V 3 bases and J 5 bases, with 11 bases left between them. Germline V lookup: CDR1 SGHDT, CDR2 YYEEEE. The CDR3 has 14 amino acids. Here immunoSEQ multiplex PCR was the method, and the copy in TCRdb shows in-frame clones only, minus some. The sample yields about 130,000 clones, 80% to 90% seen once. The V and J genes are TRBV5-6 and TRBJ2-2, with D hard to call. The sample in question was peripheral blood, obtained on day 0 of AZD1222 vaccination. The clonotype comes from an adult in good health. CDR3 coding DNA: TGTGCCAGCAGCTCGATCTGGCAGACCGGGGAGCTGTTTTTT. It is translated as CASSSIWQTGELFF.